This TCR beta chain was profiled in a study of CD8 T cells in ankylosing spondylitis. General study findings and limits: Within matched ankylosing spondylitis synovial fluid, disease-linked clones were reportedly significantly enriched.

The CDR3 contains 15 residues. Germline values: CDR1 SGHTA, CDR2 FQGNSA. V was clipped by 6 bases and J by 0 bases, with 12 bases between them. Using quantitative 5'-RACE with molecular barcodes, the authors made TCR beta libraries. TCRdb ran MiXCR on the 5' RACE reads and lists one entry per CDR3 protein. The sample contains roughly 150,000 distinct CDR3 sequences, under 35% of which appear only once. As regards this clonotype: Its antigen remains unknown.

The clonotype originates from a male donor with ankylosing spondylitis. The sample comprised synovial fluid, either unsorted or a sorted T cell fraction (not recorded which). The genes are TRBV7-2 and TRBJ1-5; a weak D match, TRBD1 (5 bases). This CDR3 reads CASRKGAASNQPQHF. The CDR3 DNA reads TGTGCCAGCAGAAAAGGGGCGGCTAGCAATCAGCCCCAGCATTTT.